A single sample gave rise to the 17 T cell receptor beta chains below, sequenced in a study of a mutant IDH1 vaccine in newly diagnosed glioma. Time point described: baseline, week 1 (first vaccination visit). Noted treatment: pre-vaccination baseline after standard-of-care therapy. Here immunoSEQ multiplex PCR was the method, and the copy in TCRdb shows in-frame clones only, minus some. The table records roughly 51,000 clones, 86% of them present only once. This specimen consisted of PBMCs, obtained from a glioma patient treated with radiotherapy, temozolomide or both. The receptors shown here come from a man in his forties or fifties with glioma.

The chain links TRBV6-5 to TRBJ2-3; the D is unclear. V was clipped by 2 bases and J by 0 bases, with 6 bases between them. Per germline, CDR1 MNHEY and CDR2 SVGAGI. The CDR3 has 14 amino acids. The CDR3 here is CASSYRGSTDTQYF. CDR3 nucleotides: TGTGCCAGCAGTTACAGAGGCAGCACAGATACGCAGTATTTT.

DNA for the CDR3: TGTGCCAGCAGCTCCCGGGGAGGGACTAGCGATTCCTACGAGCAGTACTTC. This sequence encodes CASSSRGGTSDSYEQYF. This chain connects TRBV7-6 to TRBJ2-7; TRBD2 aligns across 10 bases. The CDR3 covers 17 residues. Germline CDR1 and CDR2: SGHVS and FNYEAQ. V was pared by 4 bases and J by 1 base, with 10 bases of the junction left unmatched.

The gene calls are TRBV7-8 and TRBJ2-7, with 8 bases matching TRBD1. The CDR3 consists of 13 residues. Germline CDR1 reads SGHVS; CDR2 reads FQNEAQ. The V gene end was trimmed by 4 bases and the J gene end by 6 bases; junction bases not matched to a gene: 5. CDR3 bases: TGTGCCAGCAGCTGGAGGACAGGGAGCGAGCAGTACTTC. This gives the protein CASSWRTGSEQYF. The full variable domain, its missing parts supplied by reference TRBV7-8 and TRBJ2-7, is GAGVSQSPRYKVAKRGQDVALRCDPISGHVSLFWYQQALGQGPEFLTYFQNEAQLDKSGLPSDRFFAERPEGSVSTLKIQRTQQEDSAVYLCASSWRTGSEQYFGPGTRLTVT.

The CDR3 loop reads CASSKGHLFKEKLFF. The CDR3 DNA follows: TGTGCCAGCAGCAAAGGTCACCTCTTTAAGGAAAAACTGTTTTTT. The rearrangement links TRBV21-1 to TRBJ1-4. TRBV21-1 is a recognized pseudogene. CDR3 length: 15 amino acids.

The chain couples TRBV9 to TRBJ2-5; D is uncertain. The V gene's germline CDR1 is SGDLS and CDR2 YYNGEE. Trimming stripped 0 bases from V and 7 bases from J, with 4 bases between. CDR3 length: 11 residues. The CDR3 loop is CASSVGGTQYF. Here the CDR3 DNA reads TGTGCCAGCAGCGTAGGGGGGACCCAGTACTTC.

The chain has TRBV2 and TRBJ2-1; D gene uncertain. The CDR3 runs to 11 residues. Trimming took 1 base from V and 10 from J, leaving 5 bases between them. Germline V gene data show CDR1 as SNHLY and CDR2 as FYNNEI. CDR3 protein: CASSEETEQFF. CDR3 bases: TGTGCCAGCAGTGAAGAAACCGAGCAGTTCTTC.

There are a few counts of this clone. J is TRBJ2-7 and V is TRBV6-6; 8 bases are a match to TRBD1. Germline CDR1 and CDR2: MNHNY and SVGAGI (reference sequence). The J segment lost 7 bases and the V segment lost 8 bases, leaving 13 bases of the junction unmatched. The CDR3 is 14 amino acids. The DNA of the CDR3 is TGTGCCAGCGTCGGGCAGGGGGCTTCTTGGGAGCAGTACTTC. As protein: CASVGQGASWEQYF.

The chain recombines TRBV6-6 with TRBJ1-2; D gene ambiguous. The length of the CDR3 is 13 residues. V was shortened by 6 bases and J by 0 bases, with 8 bases between the two germline ends. Germline V gene data show CDR1 as MNHNY and CDR2 as SVGAGI (reference sequence). The CDR3 nucleotides read TGTGCCAGCAGGCAGGAAGCTAACTATGGCTACACCTTC. This gives the protein CASRQEANYGYTF.

For this clone: One end of the junction is discordant with germline, which a read error may explain. The chain uses TRBV7-7 and TRBJ2-5; a weak D match, TRBD2 (6 bases). The CDR3 consists of 14 residues. CDR1 is SSHAT and CDR2 is FNYEAQ in the germline V gene (reference sequence). Written as DNA, the CDR3 is TGTGCTAGCAGCTCGACTAGTGGGCAAGAGACCCAGTACTTC. It codes for CASSSTSGQETQYF.

This clone was detected a few times. This sequence joins TRBV28 and TRBJ1-2; 9 bases fit TRBD1. V was pared by 3 bases and J by 4 bases, with 15 bases of the junction left unmatched. The V gene's germline CDR1 is MDHEN and CDR2 SYDVKM. The CDR3 loop spans 18 amino acids. As DNA, the CDR3 is TGTGCCAGCAGTTTCTCCGGACAGGGGTCCCCCGGGGCCTATGGCTACACCTTC. This encodes CASSFSGQGSPGAYGYTF.

This clone was observed a few times. V usage is TRBV6-4 and J usage is TRBJ2-3; the D gene is possibly TRBD2 (6 bases). The CDR3 covers 13 residues. The ends were cut back, 5 bases at V and 3 bases at J, with 9 bases in the middle. Germline lookup yields CDR1 MRHNA and CDR2 SNTAGT. The CDR3 sequence: CASSRRDTDTQYF. The DNA for the CDR3 is TGTGCCAGCAGTCGGCGGGATACAGATACGCAGTATTTT.

The chain carries TRBV14 and TRBJ2-7, with a tentative D call TRBD1 (6 bases). V dropped 4 bases and J dropped 2 bases, with 18 bases sitting between them. Per germline, CDR1 SGHDN and CDR2 FVKESK. The CDR3 sequence is 16 residues long. CDR3 region: CASSLEWGTLTYEQYF. The CDR3 coding sequence is TGTGCCAGCAGCCTGGAGTGGGGGACACTCACCTACGAGCAGTACTTC.

This rearrangement joins TRBV6-1 to TRBJ1-2, with D perhaps TRBD1 (6 bases). The CDR3 loop spans 16 amino acids. Trimming took 3 bases from V and 0 from J, leaving 14 bases between them. Per the germline V gene, CDR1 is MNHNS and CDR2 is SASEGT. The CDR3 DNA reads TGTGCCAGCAGTGATAGGGGGGGCCTAGCTAACTATGGCTACACCTTC. Translation gives CASSDRGGLANYGYTF.

The chain combines TRBV4-1 with TRBJ2-5; 8 bases are a match to TRBD1. The germline V gene encodes CDR1 MGHRA and CDR2 YSYEKL. The ends lost 4 bases at V and 2 bases at J; junction bases unmatched: 18. The CDR3 is 19 amino acids. The CDR3, as DNA: TGCGCCAGCAGCCGGGTCAGGGGGCGATTAGCTGGTCATCAAGAGACCCAGTACTTC. It codes for CASSRVRGRLAGHQETQYF.

The V call is TRBV2, the J call TRBJ1-1, with D possibly TRBD1 on 5 matching bases. Germline V gene data show CDR1 as SNHLY and CDR2 as FYNNEI. Trimming cost V 9 bases and J 7 bases, with 12 bases left between them. The length of the CDR3 is 11 residues. The CDR3 DNA follows: TGTGCCAGGGCCCGGGGGGGTGAAGCTTTCTTT. Translated: CARARGGEAFF.

This chain connects TRBV19 to TRBJ2-3; 7 bases are a match to TRBD1. The CDR3 has 14 amino acids. V trimming: 7 bases; J trimming: 2 bases; junction bases outside the gene matches: 6. Germline CDR1 is LNHDA and CDR2 is SQIVND (reference sequence). CDR3: CASNRGGVTDTQYF. CDR3 DNA sequence: TGTGCCAGTAATAGAGGGGGCGTCACAGATACGCAGTATTTT.

The gene calls are TRBV10-3 and TRBJ1-5; D is possibly TRBD1 (6 bases). With 6 bases removed from V and 3 bases from J, the gap between germline ends came to 9 bases. CDR1 is ENHRY, CDR2 SYGVKD, per germline. There are 13 residues in the CDR3. CDR3 region: CAIRAGANQPQHF. The CDR3 region has the DNA TGTGCCATCAGAGCAGGGGCCAATCAGCCCCAGCATTTT.